This T cell receptor (beta chain) was sequenced in a study of identifying expanded T cells in peripheral blood. CDR3 length: 11 residues. The germline CDR1 and CDR2 sequences are MNHEY and SVGAGI. V was trimmed by 8 bases and J by 3 bases, leaving 8 bases between them. Sequenced by immunoSEQ multiplex PCR; TCRdb stores in-frame clones only, minus some. The sample carries tens of thousands of clones, approximately 88% recorded once. Study-level results: Variance in clone template counts between roughly two-week samples significantly increased with total template count across all healthy donors.

As for this clone: Its specificity is not known.

The chain is built from TRBV6-5 and TRBJ2-7, with D tentatively TRBD1 or TRBD2 (5 bases each). Sequencing was carried out using blood. The clonotype was recovered from a person between 18 and 70 years old in good health. In DNA, the CDR3 is TGTGCCAGCGGGACCTACTACGAGCAGTACTTC. Protein product: CASGTYYEQYF.